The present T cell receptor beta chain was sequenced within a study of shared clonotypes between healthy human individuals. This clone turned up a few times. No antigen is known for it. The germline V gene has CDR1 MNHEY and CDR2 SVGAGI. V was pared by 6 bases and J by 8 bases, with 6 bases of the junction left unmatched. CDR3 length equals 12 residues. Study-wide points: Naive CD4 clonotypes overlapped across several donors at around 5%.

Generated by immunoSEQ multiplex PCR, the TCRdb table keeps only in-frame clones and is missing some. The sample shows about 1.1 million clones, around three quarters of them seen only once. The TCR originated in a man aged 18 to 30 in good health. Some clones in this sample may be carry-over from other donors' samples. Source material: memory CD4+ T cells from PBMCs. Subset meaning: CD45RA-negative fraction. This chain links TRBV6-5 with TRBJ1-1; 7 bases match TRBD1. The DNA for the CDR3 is TGTGCCAGCAGAGCAGGGGGGTTAGAAGCTTTCTTT. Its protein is CASRAGGLEAFF.